This T cell receptor (beta chain) is drawn from a study of control samples from healthy donors and cancer patients. The length of the CDR3 is 11 residues. Trimming took 5 bases from V and 2 from J, leaving 4 bases between them. Here immunoSEQ multiplex PCR was the method, and the copy in TCRdb shows in-frame clones only, minus some. The sample records 95,000 to 150,000 clones, 87% being singletons. This clone occurred once. This chain uses TRBV12-3 or TRBV12-4 with TRBJ2-7; no clear D gene. The TCR originated in a man aged 25 to 40 in good health. The sequencing input was blood. The CDR3 loop is CASSAAYEQYF. The CDR3 DNA reads TGTGCCAGCAGTGCTGCCTACGAGCAGTACTTC.